These T cell receptor beta chains were read from a single sample in a study of cytomegalovirus exposure and HLA in healthy donors. Sequencing was performed with immunoSEQ multiplex PCR; in TCRdb, only in-frame clones are kept and a portion is missing. The repertoire holds roughly 80,000 clones, with 62% as singletons. Sequencing was done on a sample of PBMCs. These receptors were collected from a male donor in good health and CMV-seropositive. The CDR3 runs from the conserved cysteine through the conserved F or W. A D gene is named only where the DNA matches it firmly. Clone sizes are given selectively: once, few, many, or a class where the clone is expanded.

d_gene	abundance	v_gene	j_gene	CDR3aa	CDR3nt
TRBD1	once	TRBV4-3	TRBJ2-5	CASSQDPPGTGEETQYF	TGCGCCAGCAGCCAAGATCCGCCCGGGACAGGGGAAGAGACCCAGTACTTC
NA	NA	TRBV4-2	TRBJ2-7	CASRAGDSSSYEQYF	TGTGCCAGCAGGGCTGGGGACTCGAGCTCCTACGAGCAGTACTTC
TRBD2	NA	TRBV9	TRBJ2-3	CASSVGLAGGDTQYF	TGTGCCAGCAGCGTAGGTCTAGCGGGCGGAGATACGCAGTATTTT
NA	NA	TRBV6-1	TRBJ1-4	CASSERGGSGKLFF	TGTGCCAGCAGTGAAAGGGGGGGCAGTGGAAAACTGTTTTTT
TRBD2	NA	TRBV30	TRBJ2-5	CAATSGSVQETQYF	TGTGCCGCCACTAGCGGGAGCGTCCAAGAGACCCAGTACTTC
NA	few	TRBV6-1	TRBJ2-7	CASSARDRALAGLSYEQYF	TGTGCCAGCAGTGCCCGGGACAGGGCGCTAGCGGGCCTCTCCTACGAGCAGTACTTC
TRBD1	few	TRBV2	TRBJ1-4	CASNKDRVEEKLFF	TGTGCCAGCAACAAGGACAGGGTGGAAGAAAAACTGTTTTTT
TRBD2	NA	TRBV30	TRBJ2-5	CAWSVLGRGTGQETQYF	TGTGCCTGGAGTGTACTCGGGCGGGGGACTGGCCAAGAGACCCAGTACTTC
NA	NA	TRBV5-1	TRBJ1-2	CASSLATTPNYGYTF	TGCGCCAGCAGCTTGGCCACGACACCTAACTATGGCTACACCTTC
NA	NA	TRBV6-5	TRBJ1-2	CASTRGLGYGYTF	TGTGCCAGCACCCGCGGTCTTGGCTATGGCTACACCTTC
NA	NA	TRBV19	TRBJ1-5	CASSPGLGQPQHF	TGTGCCAGTAGTCCAGGACTCGGCCAGCCCCAGCATTTT
TRBD1	NA	TRBV28	TRBJ1-1	CASSLNLQGDSAEAFF	TGTGCCAGCAGTTTGAATCTACAGGGGGATAGCGCTGAAGCTTTCTTT
TRBD2	NA	TRBV5-1	TRBJ2-7	CASSRLAGDRPYEQYF	TGCGCCAGCAGCAGACTAGCGGGAGATCGCCCCTACGAGCAGTACTTC
TRBD1	NA	TRBV7-6	TRBJ1-5	CASSLRQGAVQPQHF	TGTGCCAGCAGCTTAAGACAGGGGGCGGTTCAGCCCCAGCATTTT
NA	few	TRBV10-1	TRBJ1-2	CATLGGARGYTF	TGCGCCACCTTAGGGGGGGCGCGAGGCTACACCTTC
TRBD1	NA	TRBV27	TRBJ1-5	CASSPGTGNQPQHF	TGTGCCAGCAGTCCGGGGACAGGGAATCAGCCCCAGCATTTT
TRBD2	NA	TRBV30	TRBJ2-7	CAWSLFRTSGGIRYEQYF	TGTGCCTGGAGCCTATTTCGGACTAGCGGGGGGATTCGCTACGAGCAGTACTTC
TRBD1	NA	TRBV2	TRBJ1-1	CASSEARTGDAFF	TGTGCCAGCAGTGAAGCTCGGACAGGGGACGCTTTCTTT
NA	once	TRBV18	TRBJ2-2	CASSRLVNTGELFF	TGTGCCAGCTCACGACTCGTCAACACCGGGGAGCTGTTTTTT
NA	NA	TRBV5-1	TRBJ1-3	CASSPRVEGNTIYF	TGCGCCAGCAGCCCCAGGGTGGAAGGAAACACCATATATTTT
NA	NA	TRBV30	TRBJ1-4	CAWDRHATNEKLFF	TGTGCCTGGGACCGACATGCAACTAATGAAAAACTGTTTTTT
TRBD2	NA	TRBV30	TRBJ2-5	CAWSAGLAGAQETQYF	TGTGCCTGGAGCGCGGGACTAGCGGGAGCTCAGGAGACCCAGTACTTC
TRBD1	few	TRBV5-4	TRBJ1-4	CASSLGGRGRVEKLFF	TGTGCCAGCAGCTTGGGTGGCAGGGGGCGCGTTGAAAAACTGTTTTTT
TRBD2	NA	TRBV7-9	TRBJ2-5	CASSSTAGAQETQYF	TGTGCCAGCAGCTCCACTGCGGGAGCCCAAGAGACCCAGTACTTC
NA	NA	TRBV5-1	TRBJ1-2	CASSSVPPGREVGYTF	TGCGCCAGCAGCTCCGTCCCGCCGGGGAGGGAGGTTGGCTACACCTTC
TRBD1	NA	TRBV9	TRBJ1-1	CASSVEQGSTEAFF	TGTGCCAGCAGCGTAGAACAGGGGAGCACTGAAGCTTTCTTT
NA	few	TRBV2	TRBJ2-5	CASSEALVGETQYF	TGTGCCAGCAGTGAAGCGCTAGTCGGAGAGACCCAGTACTTC
NA	NA	TRBV6-1	TRBJ2-3	CASSVGTSTDTQYF	TGTGCCAGCAGTGTTGGTACTAGCACAGATACGCAGTATTTT
TRBD1	NA	TRBV7-3	TRBJ2-5	CASSSGQGQETQYF	TGTGCCAGCAGCTCGGGACAGGGGCAAGAGACCCAGTACTTC
TRBD1	NA	TRBV30	TRBJ1-5	CAWSGQGAREPQHF	TGTGCCTGGAGTGGTCAGGGGGCGAGGGAGCCCCAGCATTTT
NA	NA	TRBV5-1	TRBJ1-1	CASSTGLGAGTNTEAFF	TGCGCCAGCAGCACAGGGTTGGGGGCAGGGACGAACACTGAAGCTTTCTTT
TRBD1	NA	TRBV5-1	TRBJ2-2	CASSAPGQMTGELFF	TGCGCCAGCAGCGCCCCGGGACAGATGACCGGGGAGCTGTTTTTT
NA	few	TRBV28	TRBJ1-4	CASRAGTSHEKLFF	TGTGCCAGCAGGGCCGGGACAAGTCATGAAAAACTGTTTTTT
NA	NA	TRBV7-9	TRBJ2-1	CASSQMGAYNEQFF	TGTGCCAGCAGTCAAATGGGAGCCTACAATGAGCAGTTCTTC
NA	NA	TRBV28	TRBJ1-5	CASSLQGYQPQHF	TGTGCCAGCAGTTTACAGGGGTATCAGCCCCAGCATTTT
TRBD2	few	TRBV25-1	TRBJ2-2	CASRQTSAGGRYTGELFF	TGTGCCAGCAGGCAAACTAGCGCTGGAGGACGTTACACCGGGGAGCTGTTTTTT
TRBD2	NA	TRBV5-1	TRBJ2-5	CASSPTSGAQETQYF	TGCGCCAGCAGCCCGACTAGCGGGGCCCAAGAGACCCAGTACTTC
TRBD1	NA	TRBV5-4	TRBJ2-7	CASSFGQGLYEQYF	TGTGCCAGCAGCTTCGGACAGGGTCTGTACGAGCAGTACTTC
NA	once	TRBV12-5	TRBJ2-1	CASGSLARGNEQFF	TGTGCTAGTGGTTCCCTTGCCCGCGGCAATGAGCAGTTCTTC
NA	NA	TRBV6-6	TRBJ2-3	CASSWRGITDTQYF	TGTGCCAGCAGCTGGCGCGGGATCACAGATACGCAGTATTTT
NA	NA	TRBV6-1	TRBJ2-5	CASSETAAREETQYF	TGTGCCAGCAGTGAAACTGCGGCGAGGGAAGAGACCCAGTACTTC
TRBD1	few	TRBV19	TRBJ1-1	CASTTGASEAFF	TGTGCCAGTACGACAGGGGCCTCAGAGGCTTTCTTT
NA	NA	TRBV28	TRBJ2-7	CASSNPNRNEQYF	TGTGCCAGCAGTAACCCCAACAGGAACGAGCAGTACTTC
NA	NA	TRBV30	TRBJ2-7	CAWSVGGASYEQYF	TGTGCCTGGAGTGTCGGAGGGGCCTCCTACGAGCAGTACTTC
NA	once	TRBV18	TRBJ2-5	CASLRVSQETQYF	TGTGCCAGCCTCAGGGTATCCCAAGAGACCCAGTACTTC
NA	few	TRBV29-1	TRBJ2-1	CSVERRSSYNEQFF	TGCAGCGTTGAACGCCGGTCCTCCTACAATGAGCAGTTCTTC
NA	NA	TRBV7-9	TRBJ1-1	CASGSLGGELF	TGTGCCAGCGGTTCTTTGGGAGGGGAGCTCTTT
NA	NA	TRBV10-3	TRBJ1-2	CAISGTGGQFYGYTF	TGTGCCATCAGTGGCACCGGGGGGCAGTTCTATGGCTACACCTTC
TRBD1	once	TRBV6-1	TRBJ1-6	CASSEGQGKSYNSPLHF	TGTGCCAGCAGTGAGGGACAGGGGAAATCCTATAATTCACCCCTCCACTTT
NA	NA	TRBV15	TRBJ1-5	CATSTWEGEDQPQHF	TGTGCCACCAGCACCTGGGAGGGGGAGGATCAGCCCCAGCATTTT